Below are 24 T cell receptor beta chains sequenced from a single sample in a study of blood T cell repertoires in COVID-19. Clones were read by immunoSEQ multiplex PCR, and TCRdb kept only the in-frame ones, dropping some. The sample shows approximately 88,000 clones, about 83% of them seen only once. Sequencing input: peripheral blood. The receptors originated from a woman aged 70-85 years with acute or convalescent COVID-19.

This chain joins TRBV23-1 and TRBJ1-4; maybe TRBD1 (5 bases). TRBV23-1 carries the ORF label, with uncertain function. CDR3 length equals 15 residues. V lost 4 bases, J lost 7 bases, and 16 bases lay in between. The CDR3 DNA reads as TGCGCCAGCAGTCCCGATACAGGTGGAAGTGAAAAACTGTTTTTT. It is translated as CASSPDTGGSEKLFF.

V is TRBV7-2 and J is TRBJ2-1, with no clear D. This CDR3 has 14 residues. Deletions cut 1 base from V and 6 bases from J, with 10 bases between. Germline V gene sequence: CDR1 SGHTA, CDR2 FQGNSA. CDR3 nucleotide sequence: TGTGCCAGCAGCTTAGATCTAGTCCCCAATGAGCAGTTCTTC. Protein sequence: CASSLDLVPNEQFF.

The DNA for the CDR3 is TGTGCCAGTAGACTCGACAGGGTGGGAGGAGGCTACACCTTC. Its protein product is CASRLDRVGGGYTF. This chain links TRBV19 with TRBJ1-2; TRBD1 matches 7 bases. Unmatched junction bases numbered 12, after V lost 6 bases and J lost 8 bases. This CDR3 has 14 amino acids. Germline loops: CDR1 LNHDA, CDR2 SQIVND (reference sequence). The full variable domain, in which reference TRBV19 and TRBJ1-2 provide the parts outside the CDR3, is DGGITQSPKYLFRKEGQNVTLSCEQNLNHDAMYWYRQDPGQGLRLIYYSQIVNDFQKGDIAEGYSVSREKKESFPLTVTSAQKNPTAFYLCASRLDRVGGGYTFGSGTRLTVV.

This clone was detected a few times. The chain uses TRBV9 and TRBJ1-1; the D gene is possibly TRBD1 (5 bases). This CDR3 spans 13 amino acids. V was shortened by 4 bases and J by 6 bases, with 13 bases between the two germline ends. The V gene's germline CDR1 is SGDLS and CDR2 YYNGEE. CDR3 protein: CASSLEGGAEAFF. DNA of the CDR3: TGTGCCAGCAGCTTGGAGGGAGGGGCTGAAGCTTTCTTT.

V gene TRBV19 combines with J gene TRBJ1-2; D call uncertain. Trimming left V 5 bases short and J 8 bases short, with 15 bases between. Germline CDR1 reads LNHDA; CDR2 reads SQIVND (reference sequence). The CDR3 has 13 amino acids. The CDR3 loop reads CASSSGGLGGYTF. As DNA, the CDR3 is TGTGCCAGTAGTTCCGGCGGGTTGGGCGGCTACACCTTC.

This sequence joins TRBV14 and TRBJ2-7; D may be TRBD1 (6 bases). Deletions cut 2 bases from V and 2 bases from J, with 16 bases between. Germline V lookup: CDR1 SGHDN, CDR2 FVKESK. The CDR3 totals 16 residues. This chain's CDR3 is CASSQKKGGQTYEQYV. CDR3 sequence (DNA): TGTGCCAGCAGCCAAAAGAAAGGGGGTCAAACCTACGAGCAGTACGTC.

The rearrangement links TRBV19 to TRBJ2-7; 10 positions agree with TRBD1. V shed 3 bases and J 2 bases; nucleotides not matched to a gene: 1. Germline CDR1 is LNHDA and CDR2 is SQIVND (reference sequence). This CDR3 is built from 14 residues. CDR3 in DNA: TGTGCCAGTAGTATCGGGACAGGGGCCTACGAGCAGTACGTC. Translated: CASSIGTGAYEQYV.

The chain is built from TRBV19 and TRBJ1-2; a possible D gene is TRBD1 (6 bases). CDR1 LNHDA and CDR2 SQIVND come from the germline V gene (reference sequence). The CDR3 has 14 residues. Trimming removed 7 bases at V and 8 bases at J, with 20 bases between. The CDR3: CASTPTGLLGGYTF. The CDR3 nucleotides read TGTGCCAGTACCCCGACAGGCCTACTGGGGGGCTACACCTTC.

V and J are TRBV15 and TRBJ2-6; D is possibly TRBD1 (5 bases). The CDR3 is 17 residues long. Germline CDR1 and CDR2: LNHNV and YYDKDF (reference sequence). V dropped 2 bases and J dropped 0 bases, with 11 bases sitting between them. Here the CDR3 DNA reads TGTGCCACCAGCAGACCTAGACAGTTCTCTGGGGCCAACGTCCTGACTTTC. This codes for CATSRPRQFSGANVLTF. The full variable domain, completed using reference TRBV15 and TRBJ2-6, is DAMVIQNPRYQVTQFGKPVTLSCSQTLNHNVMYWYQQKSSQAPKLLFHYYDKDFNNEADTPDNFQSRRPNTSFCFLDIRSPGLGDTAMYLCATSRPRQFSGANVLTFGAGSRLTVL.

The chain is built from TRBV6-2 or TRBV6-3 and TRBJ1-1; maybe TRBD1 (6 bases). Germline assignment: CDR1 MNHEY and CDR2 SVGEGT. Trimming left V 2 bases short and J 7 bases short, with 8 bases between. There are 12 residues in the CDR3. CDR3: CASSYGGLEAFF. DNA of the CDR3: TGTGCCAGCAGTTACGGGGGCCTTGAAGCTTTCTTT.

In its sample, this clone was seen a few times. The chain links TRBV5-1 to TRBJ2-3; D is undetermined. Germline loops: CDR1 SGHRS, CDR2 YFSETQ. Trimming stripped 3 bases from V and 8 bases from J, with 16 bases between. The CDR3 has 14 residues. The CDR3 reads CASSSEAVGSTQYF. CDR3 nucleotide sequence: TGCGCCAGCAGCTCAGAGGCCGTCGGTAGTACGCAGTATTTT.

This clone was seen a handful of times. The V gene is TRBV4-3, the J gene TRBJ1-3; 8 nucleotides agree with TRBD1. The CDR3 consists of 16 residues. V was pared by 0 bases and J by 0 bases, with 1 base of the junction left unmatched. Germline V gene sequence: CDR1 LGHNA, CDR2 YSLEER. The CDR3 spells CASSQDRGPSGNTIYF. The CDR3 nucleotides are TGCGCCAGCAGCCAAGACAGGGGGCCCTCTGGAAACACCATATATTTT.

This clone was observed a few times. The chain employs TRBV5-1 and TRBJ2-2, with TRBD1 matching over 7 bases. The CDR3 has 16 residues. Germline V gene data show CDR1 as SGHRS and CDR2 as YFSETQ. Trimming removed 4 bases from V and 5 bases from J; junction bases left unmatched: 11. CDR3 sequence: CASSIALGGRTGELFF. The CDR3 coding sequence is TGCGCCAGCAGCATAGCCTTAGGGGGCAGAACCGGGGAGCTGTTTTTT. Full variable domain (missing parts from reference TRBV5-1 and TRBJ2-2): KAGVTQTPRYLIKTRGQQVTLSCSPISGHRSVSWYQQTPGQGLQFLFEYFSETQRNKGNFPGRFSGRQFSNSRSEMNVSTLELGDSALYLCASSIALGGRTGELFFGEGSRLTVL.

The rearrangement uses TRBV19 and TRBJ1-1; D remains ambiguous. This CDR3 is built from 14 residues. V lost 7 bases to trimming and J lost 1 base, with 13 bases between them. The germline gives CDR1 LNHDA, CDR2 SQIVND (reference sequence). CDR3 protein: CASTLGRQNTEAFF. The CDR3 DNA reads TGTGCCAGTACCCTGGGGAGGCAGAACACTGAAGCTTTCTTT.

The chain has TRBV6-6 and TRBJ1-5, with 7 nucleotides matching TRBD1. This CDR3 has 14 residues. V lost 5 bases, J lost 4 bases, and 5 bases stayed unmatched. CDR1 and CDR2 from the germline V gene are MNHNY and SVGAGI (reference sequence). CDR3 nucleotides: TGTGCCAGCAGTCGGGACAGCGTAAATCAGCCCCAGCATTTT. It translates to CASSRDSVNQPQHF.

This clone was found a few times. V gene TRBV24-1 combines with J gene TRBJ2-3; TRBD1 matches 9 bases. Trimming removed 1 base from V and 5 bases from J; junction bases left unmatched: 6. This CDR3 is 16 amino acids long. Germline lookup yields CDR1 KGHDR and CDR2 SFDVKD. The CDR3 region has the DNA TGTGCCACCAGTGATTTTAGGACAGGGGCGGGAGATACGCAGTATTTT. It yields the protein CATSDFRTGAGDTQYF.

The V gene is TRBV29-1, the J gene TRBJ2-1; TRBD2 matches 10 bases. V shed 4 bases, J shed 5 bases, and the junction held 14 bases outside the gene matches. The CDR3 runs 17 residues. Germline CDR1 SQVTM, CDR2 ANQGSEA. CDR3 protein: CSVGIFAVSGRNNEQFF. CDR3 nucleotide sequence: TGCAGCGTTGGGATTTTCGCGGTTAGCGGGAGGAACAATGAGCAGTTCTTC.

This chain uses TRBV4-3 with TRBJ2-5, with a tentative D call TRBD1 (6 bases). The CDR3 has 13 residues. Germline CDR1 reads LGHNA; CDR2 reads YSLEER. V was clipped by 6 bases and J by 5 bases, with 13 bases between them. In DNA form, the CDR3 reads TGCGCCAGCAGTAACAGGGTTTCGGAGACCCAGTACTTC. Amino acids: CASSNRVSETQYF.

V is TRBV5-5 and J is TRBJ2-1, with 7 nucleotides matching TRBD1. After removal of 6 bases from V and 8 bases from J, the junction contained 8 bases not matched to a gene. The CDR3 sequence is 13 residues long. Germline V gene data show CDR1 as SGHKS and CDR2 as YYEKEE (reference sequence). The CDR3 here is CASTPTGIDEQFF. CDR3 in DNA: TGTGCCAGCACCCCGACAGGGATCGATGAGCAGTTCTTC.

J is TRBJ2-6 and V is TRBV19; D is uncertain. Trimming pared 5 bases from V and 0 bases from J, leaving 5 bases between. Germline-derived CDR1 and CDR2 are LNHDA and SQIVND (reference sequence). This CDR3 is 14 amino acids long. CDR3 region: CASSQNSGANVLTF. DNA of the CDR3: TGTGCCAGTAGTCAAAACTCTGGGGCCAACGTCCTGACTTTC. Using reference TRBV19 and TRBJ2-6 for the parts outside the CDR3, the full variable domain is DGGITQSPKYLFRKEGQNVTLSCEQNLNHDAMYWYRQDPGQGLRLIYYSQIVNDFQKGDIAEGYSVSREKKESFPLTVTSAQKNPTAFYLCASSQNSGANVLTFGAGSRLTVL.

V and J are TRBV27 and TRBJ2-7; D is possibly TRBD1 (6 bases). Trimming pared 7 bases from V and 2 bases from J, leaving 15 bases between. The CDR3 is 14 residues long. Germline values: CDR1 MNHEY, CDR2 SMNVEV (reference sequence). CDR3 protein: CASKVDSFAYEQYV. The CDR3 nucleotides read TGTGCCAGCAAGGTGGACAGTTTCGCCTACGAGCAGTACGTC.

This clone was detected once. CDR3 sequence: CASRGDRDNEKLFF. The DNA for the CDR3 is TGTGCCAGTAGGGGGGACAGGGACAATGAAAAACTGTTTTTT. This chain connects TRBV19 to TRBJ1-4, with 9 bases matching TRBD1. V lost 6 bases, J lost 5 bases, and 4 bases stayed unmatched. The CDR3 length is 14 residues. The V gene's germline CDR1 is LNHDA and CDR2 SQIVND (reference sequence).

This chain uses TRBV3-1 (or the pseudogene TRBV3-2) with TRBJ2-5; no firm D call. Germline V CDR1 and CDR2: LGHDT, YNNKEL (reference sequence). Deletions cut 0 bases from V and 2 bases from J, with 4 bases between. This CDR3 comprises 13 residues. CDR3 loop: CASSQDSQETQYF. Here the CDR3 DNA reads TGTGCCAGCAGCCAAGATTCGCAAGAGACCCAGTACTTC.

This clone turned up a few times. The rearrangement joins TRBV5-4 to TRBJ1-3; tentative D call: TRBD1 (5 bases). The V end lost 0 bases, the J end lost 3 bases, and 10 bases lay between the germline ends. CDR3 length: 15 residues. CDR1 and CDR2 (germline): SGHNT, YYREEE (reference sequence). The DNA of the CDR3 is TGTGCCAGCAGCTTGGCCGGGCAGGGTGGAAACACCATATATTTT. As protein: CASSLAGQGGNTIYF.